These 14 T cell receptor beta chains share one sample of origin, sequenced in a study of regulatory T cells in long-lasting Graves disease (dated by TCRdb to about 2021). To prepare the library, multiplex PCR was applied. Sequenced using an Illumina HiSeq 4000. To build TCR beta libraries, CDR3 regions were amplified by Arm-PCR using iRepertoire HTBI primers. TCRdb applied fastp at Q25 and MiXCR to the public reads, then kept only in-frame beta chains. Rows are combined by CDR3 protein, so each entry shows the most common genes and DNA. Within this sample are roughly 500,000 distinct CDR3 sequences, with approximately 12% of them counted one time only. The leading ten clones occupy roughly 10% of the sample. Sample time point, as interpreted from the label and publication: newly diagnosed GD, antithyroid drugs for less than 3 months. RNA was extracted from PBMCs in TRIzol for both TCR sequencing and RNA sequencing.

This sample also belongs to another study, concerning T cells in Graves' hyperthyroidism and ophthalmopathy.

The sample was peripheral blood mononuclear cells (PBMCs), taken at new diagnosis, from a patient treated with antithyroid drugs. All receptors derive from a man aged 25 to 40 with Graves disease. Donor details come from another sample of the same person, matched by shared clones.

The rearrangement joins TRBV5-4 to TRBJ1-3; D unclear. Germline CDR1 reads SGHNT; CDR2 reads YYREEE (reference sequence). The V and J ends lost 0 bases and 2 bases respectively, with 9 bases between them. The CDR3 extends over 15 amino acids. The CDR3 spells CASSLDGTTGNTIYF. In nucleotides, the CDR3 is TGTGCCAGCAGCTTGGACGGCACGACTGGAAACACCATATATTTT.

The V and J genes are TRBV27 and TRBJ2-5; D remains ambiguous. V lost 4 bases and J lost 3, with 9 bases in between. Germline loops: CDR1 MNHEY, CDR2 SMNVEV (reference sequence). The CDR3 has 13 residues. The chain's CDR3 is CASSWGHEETQYF. In nucleotides, the CDR3 is TGTGCCAGCAGTTGGGGTCACGAAGAGACCCAGTACTTC.

The rearrangement uses TRBV5-1 and TRBJ2-5; TRBD1 might be the D (6 bases). The CDR3 loop spans 15 amino acids. Germline lookup yields CDR1 SGHRS and CDR2 YFSETQ. V was shortened by 4 bases and J by 5 bases, with 18 bases between the two germline ends. Here the CDR3 DNA reads TGCGCCAGCAGCACCCGGGACACCCTTTCCGAGACCCAGTACTTC. Translated, it gives CASSTRDTLSETQYF.

CDR3 residues: CASSTPSGGGDEQFF. In DNA form, the CDR3 reads TGTGCCAGCAGCACCCCTAGCGGTGGGGGGGATGAGCAGTTCTTC. This chain connects TRBV5-4 to TRBJ2-1, with 7 bases aligning to TRBD2. CDR3 length: 15 amino acids. V lost 4 bases, J lost 8 bases, and 12 bases stayed unmatched. In germline, CDR1 is SGHNT, CDR2 YYREEE (reference sequence).

The sample holds a few counts of this clonotype. The chain has TRBV27 and TRBJ2-7; D ambiguous. Trimming took 5 bases from V and 5 from J, leaving 16 bases between them. The length of the CDR3 is 14 residues. The germline V gene encodes CDR1 MNHEY and CDR2 SMNVEV (reference sequence). The CDR3 DNA reads as TGTGCCAGCAGTGACGGCAGCCCTTACGACGAGCAGTACTTC. This gives the protein CASSDGSPYDEQYF.

This clonotype came up many times. This sequence joins TRBV20-1 and TRBJ1-2, with D unresolved. V lost 2 bases, J lost 2 bases, and 12 bases lay in between. The CDR3 has 14 residues. CDR1 is DFQATT, CDR2 SNEGSKA, per germline (reference sequence). In nucleotides, the CDR3 is TGCAGTGCTAGAAGTGAAGAAGAGAACTATGGCTACACCTTC. Amino acid sequence: CSARSEEENYGYTF.

This clonotype was recorded many times. The chain combines TRBV20-1 with TRBJ2-5, with 10 bases aligning to TRBD1. The V and J ends lost 6 bases and 5 bases, in that order; junction bases with no gene match: 12. This CDR3 has 15 residues. In germline, CDR1 is DFQATT, CDR2 SNEGSKA (reference sequence). CDR3 sequence: CSASPGTGAGETQYF. As DNA, the CDR3 is TGCAGTGCCAGTCCCGGGACAGGGGCAGGGGAGACCCAGTACTTC.

The rearrangement uses TRBV4-2 and TRBJ2-7; TRBD2 matches at 12 bases. Germline loops: CDR1 LGHNA, CDR2 YNFKEQ. The J segment lost 5 bases and the V segment lost 4 bases, leaving 9 bases of the junction unmatched. This CDR3 is built from 16 residues. The CDR3 sequence: CASSPETSGSVHEQYF. CDR3 DNA: TGTGCCAGCAGCCCAGAGACTAGCGGGAGCGTCCACGAGCAGTACTTC.

This clonotype was seen more than once but under ten times. The junction shows a germline mismatch at one end, possibly a read error. This sequence joins TRBV19 and TRBJ2-2; D may be TRBD1 or TRBD2 (5 bases each). CDR3 length: 16 residues. Germline CDR1 reads LNHDA; CDR2 reads SQIVND (reference sequence). In DNA, the CDR3 is TGTGCCATCGACCCTCCAGGGACGGCGAACACCTGGGAGCTGTTTTTT. As protein: CAIDPPGTANTWELFF.

This clonotype was seen at least ten times. The chain has TRBV12-3 or TRBV12-4 and TRBJ1-5, with 8 bases that match TRBD1. Trimming cost V 4 bases and J 2 bases; bases outside gene matches: 1. The CDR3 is 14 amino acids. As DNA, the CDR3 is TGTGCCAGCAGTTGGACAGGGCGCAATCAGCCCCAGCATTTT. Encoded protein: CASSWTGRNQPQHF.

This clonotype was seen at least ten times. The V and J genes are TRBV5-1 and TRBJ2-7; weak D call: TRBD2 (6 bases). This CDR3 has 12 amino acids. CDR1 SGHRS and CDR2 YFSETQ come from the germline V gene. Trimming removed 7 bases at V and 2 bases at J, with 10 bases between. The CDR3 DNA follows: TGCGCCAGCGGCGGGACCGCCTACGAGCAGTACTTC. As protein: CASGGTAYEQYF.

The chain carries TRBV6-1 and TRBJ1-1; the D gene is possibly TRBD1 (5 bases). The germline V and J ends were trimmed by 3 bases and 10 bases, with 15 bases remaining between them. The CDR3 is 13 amino acids. CDR1 is MNHNS and CDR2 is SASEGT in the germline V gene. The CDR3: CASSEEEGLGAFF. The CDR3 DNA reads TGTGCCAGCAGTGAGGAGGAGGGGCTGGGAGCTTTCTTT.

This clonotype was counted many times. The chain combines TRBV20-1 with TRBJ2-1; D uncertain. The ends were cut back, 0 bases at V and 6 bases at J, with 15 bases in the middle. This CDR3 contains 15 residues. Germline V gives CDR1 DFQATT, CDR2 SNEGSKA (reference sequence). CDR3 protein: CSARDLVERFNEQFF. DNA for the CDR3: TGCAGTGCTAGAGATCTGGTGGAGAGGTTCAATGAGCAGTTCTTC.

The chain combines TRBV10-2 with TRBJ1-2; 8 bases align to TRBD1. Germline CDR1 is WSHSY and CDR2 is SAAADI. There are 13 residues in the CDR3. V dropped 7 bases and J dropped 8; count of bases not matched to a gene: 9. The CDR3 nucleotides read TGCGCCAGCAAGGCAGGGGGCTCCGGAGGCTACACCTTC. Protein sequence: CASKAGGSGGYTF.